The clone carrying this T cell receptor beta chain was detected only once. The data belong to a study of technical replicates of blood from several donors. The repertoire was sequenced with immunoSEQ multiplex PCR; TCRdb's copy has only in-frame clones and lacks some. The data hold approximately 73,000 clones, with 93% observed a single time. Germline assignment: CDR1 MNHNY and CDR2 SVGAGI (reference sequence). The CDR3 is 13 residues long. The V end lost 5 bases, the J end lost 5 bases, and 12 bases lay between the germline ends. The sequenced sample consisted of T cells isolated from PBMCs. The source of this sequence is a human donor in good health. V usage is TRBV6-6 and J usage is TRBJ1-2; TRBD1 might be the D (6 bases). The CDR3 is CASSQGQLYGYTF. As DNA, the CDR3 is TGTGCCAGCAGTCAAGGACAGTTGTATGGCTACACCTTC.